The clone carrying this T cell receptor beta chain was detected ten times or more. The antigen remains undetermined. RNA transcripts yielded amplified TCR beta CDR3 regions. With the HTBI primer set, the TCR CDR3 went through a first round of RT-PCR. TCRdb passed the multiplex PCR reads through MiXCR, listing each CDR3 protein once. This table holds about 130,000 distinct CDR3 sequences, about 20% found once. Exclusions: uncontrolled infection, other autoimmune disease, pregnancy, lactation. With V trimmed by 3 bases and J by 5 bases, 9 bases remained unmatched. CDR1 is SNHLY and CDR2 is FYNNEI in the germline V gene. The CDR3 runs to 16 residues. The sample belongs to a study of T cells in Graves' hyperthyroidism and ophthalmopathy. Study conclusions and caveats: Within blood appeared most thyroid clonotypes that had expanded above 0.001. A model using 13 V-J features told ophthalmopathy apart from stable hyperthyroidism.

The chain carries TRBV2 and TRBJ1-4; 7 bases align to TRBD1. Source material: blood. The source is a woman in her fifties or sixties with Graves' hyperthyroidism that later progressed to Graves' ophthalmopathy. The CDR3 region has the DNA TGTGCCAGCAGTGACCTCTGGGACAGCAAGAATGAAAAACTGTTTTTT. Residues: CASSDLWDSKNEKLFF.